This TCR beta chain is from a study of T cell repertoires in ileal Crohn's disease (dated by TCRdb to the late 2010s). For the study in its entirety: At the time of surgery, roughly a third of patients were active smokers, and the median duration of disease was 6.5 to 8.5 years. Neoterminal ileum biopsies obtained at postoperative colonoscopy were designated as M6 samples. A Rutgeerts score higher than i0 was the definition used for endoscopic postoperative recurrence. TCR repertoire analysis was performed in a few dozen Crohn's disease patients drawn from a prospective multicentre cohort. Roughly half of the patients were given postoperative therapy, with roughly 20 on anti-TNF agents and 10 to 12 on thiopurines. All patients had surgery for a complication: stricturing disease in about 60% and penetrating disease in around 39%. The study was conducted in parallel with a multicentre cohort that was designed to identify predictors of early endoscopic recurrence following ileocolonic resection. A total of 170 or so mucosal samples from around 57 patients were sequenced, collected from several sites on the surgical specimen and at postoperative endoscopy. Study-wide conclusions, independent of this receptor: Endoscopic recurrence was linked to a higher percentage of high-frequency clones at surgery, and recurrence occurred in every patient whose clonality exceeded 26.8% (18/57). More high-frequency clones were carried by sorted CD8 T cells than by CD4 T cells, suggesting that mucosal expansions were mainly CD8. Patients who were active smokers at surgery had a significantly higher proportion of clonal expansions than non-smokers (around 24% vs 18%, p=0.02). The timing of postoperative endoscopy varied within the first year after surgery, and the median delay was approximately 7 months. Mucosal CD4 and CD8 T cells were sorted and sequenced only in a subgroup of patients, whose size was not stated.

With respect to this clone: The target of this receptor is not known. Per-base qualities were not stored, and no clone one base away is much larger.

The time point label, read with the paper, signifies: neoterminal ileum biopsy at postoperative endoscopy, about 6 months after surgery. Eligible patients were adults with ileal or ileocolonic Crohn's disease who had an indication for ileocolonic resection. Before DNA extraction, whole ileal mucosal biopsies were kept frozen at -80 degrees C. Genomic DNA was extracted from frozen whole biopsies with a TRizol-based method and quantified on a NanoDrop 2000 spectrophotometer. Around 0.45 micrograms of biopsy DNA per sample were submitted for commercial TCRB immunosequencing. A two-step, amplification bias-controlled multiplex PCR was used by Adaptive Biotechnology to amplify CDR3 regions from genomic DNA. In the first PCR, primers covered every V and J gene segment, and in the second PCR, barcodes and Illumina adapters were added. An Illumina instrument was used to sequence the CDR3 libraries. The paper's processing steps were these. The analysis drew on both the pipelines supplied by the vendor and custom analysis of the raw data in R/Bioconductor running R version 3.3.0. Clonality, which ranges from 0 to 1, was calculated as the inverse of the normalised Shannon entropy across all productive clones. High-frequency clones were defined as the repertoire share of the top 100 clones, retaining only clones passing a 95% confidence test. The Simpson index measured repertoire diversity, and the Morisita-Horn index measured overlap between samples. TCRdb's version of the immuneACCESS table is confined to in-frame rearrangements and falls short of the full clone set. An unresolved V gene accounts for under half of the shortfall where checked; the remainder is of unknown origin. V, J and clone size reflect that table, while D and trimming were determined from the DNA. The sample yields fewer than 13,000 clones; about four fifths were counted once. Under 15% of the sample comes from the top ten.

There are 14 amino acids in the CDR3, from cysteine to phenylalanine inclusive. Only the CDR3 part of the read is kept: 42 bases, read in frame from the first base. CDR1 and CDR2, looked up from the germline V gene, are MNHEY and SVGAGI. V has 6 bases trimmed and J has 5 bases trimmed; junction bases matching no gene number 9. The specimen sequenced was ileal tissue. This chain joins TRBV6-5 to TRBJ2-5; TRBD1 fits 7 bases in the junction. The clonotype was recovered from an adult with Crohn's disease. The CDR3 reads as follows: CASSKGQSWETQYF. The bases are TGTGCCAGCAGCAAGGGACAGTCATGGGAGACCCAGTACTTC.